Following are 14 T cell receptor beta chains from one sample sequenced in a study of blood T cell repertoires in COVID-19. Here immunoSEQ multiplex PCR was the method, and the copy in TCRdb shows in-frame clones only, minus some. The sample lists approximately 220,000 clones; around 91% were seen once. Material for sequencing was PBMCs or T cells enriched from blood (not recorded which). These receptors all come from a man between 25 and 39 years old who had been exposed to COVID-19.

The chain carries TRBV3-1 (or the pseudogene TRBV3-2) and TRBJ2-1; TRBD2 agrees at 7 bases. The J segment lost 7 bases and the V segment lost 4 bases, leaving 7 bases of the junction unmatched. CDR3 length: 14 residues. Germline V lookup: CDR1 LGHDT, CDR2 YNNKEL (reference sequence). CDR3 residues: CASSRVGLGNEQFF. The CDR3 coding sequence is TGTGCCAGCAGCCGAGTAGGACTAGGAAATGAGCAGTTCTTC.

The chain recombines TRBV12-3 or TRBV12-4 with TRBJ1-4; D may be TRBD1 (6 bases). Trimming pared 9 bases from V and 6 bases from J, leaving 14 bases between. CDR3 length: 13 residues. The CDR3 nucleotides read TGTGCCAGTCTCAAAGGGGGTGATGAAAAACTGTTTTTT. Translating gives CASLKGGDEKLFF.

J is TRBJ1-5 and V is TRBV28, with 11 bases lining up with TRBD1. V was clipped by 5 bases and J by 7 bases; unmatched bases: 4. CDR1 is MDHEN and CDR2 is SYDVKM in the germline V gene. This CDR3 is built from 14 residues. DNA for the CDR3: TGTGCCAGCAGTGGACAGGGGGCGGAACAGCCCCAGCATTTT. Translated, it gives CASSGQGAEQPQHF.

This chain joins TRBV6-5 and TRBJ1-2, with D possibly being TRBD1 (6 bases). The ends were cut back, 4 bases at V and 4 bases at J, with 13 bases in the middle. Germline CDR1 MNHEY, CDR2 SVGAGI. The CDR3 totals 14 residues. CDR3 nucleotide sequence: TGTGCCAGCAGTTTTGGGGGACAAGTCTATGGCTACACCTTC. The encoded protein is CASSFGGQVYGYTF.

V usage is TRBV5-4 and J usage is TRBJ1-2; 8 bases align to TRBD1. The germline CDR1 and CDR2 sequences are SGHNT and YYREEE (reference sequence). The CDR3 runs 17 residues. Losses at the gene ends were 3 bases for V and 4 bases for J; bases not matched to a gene: 14. CDR3 protein: CASSSAKDREYGYGYTF. For the CDR3, the DNA is TGTGCCAGCAGCTCGGCGAAGGACAGGGAATATGGCTATGGCTACACCTTC.

The chain is built from TRBV6-5 and TRBJ1-1; D is unclear. This CDR3 has 15 residues. Germline CDR1 MNHEY, CDR2 SVGAGI. V lost 0 bases and J lost 1, with 9 bases in between. In DNA, the CDR3 is TGTGCCAGCAGTTACTCGGAGACCAGGAACACTGAAGCTTTCTTT. Translation: CASSYSETRNTEAFF.

The chain employs TRBV6-2 or TRBV6-3 and TRBJ2-7; 9 positions agree with TRBD1. This CDR3 has 15 residues. The germline V gene has CDR1 MNHEY and CDR2 SVGEGT. J lost 4 bases, V lost 5 bases, and 9 bases had no gene match. The CDR3 DNA sequence: TGTGCCAGCAGTCACGAAGACAGGGGGGTTTACGAGCAGTACTTC. Encoded protein: CASSHEDRGVYEQYF.

Regarding this clone: The same CDR3 arises from other DNA sequences in this sample as well. The rearrangement uses TRBV3-1 (or the pseudogene TRBV3-2) and TRBJ1-1; unclear D gene. The V end lost 0 bases, the J end lost 3 bases, and 5 bases lay between the germline ends. The CDR3 covers 13 residues. CDR1 is LGHDT and CDR2 is YNNKEL in the germline V gene (reference sequence). The CDR3 protein is CASSQDRDTEAFF. For the CDR3, the DNA is TGTGCCAGCAGCCAAGATCGGGACACTGAAGCTTTCTTT.

This clone came up once. The V and J genes are TRBV7-2 and TRBJ2-2; weak D call: TRBD1 (6 bases). The CDR3 runs 14 residues. Germline V gives CDR1 SGHTA, CDR2 FQGNSA. Trimming removed 3 bases from V and 5 bases from J, with 10 bases in between. Here the CDR3 reads CASSFGGGTGELFF. For the CDR3, the DNA is TGTGCCAGCAGCTTTGGGGGCGGAACCGGGGAGCTGTTTTTT.

This chain links TRBV2 with TRBJ1-2; tentative D call: TRBD1 (5 bases). Per germline, CDR1 SNHLY and CDR2 FYNNEI. The germline V and J ends were trimmed by 11 bases and 7 bases, with 14 bases remaining between them. The CDR3 contains 11 residues. CDR3 protein: CACKQEFGYTF. CDR3 bases: TGTGCCTGCAAACAGGAGTTTGGCTACACCTTC.

The genes are TRBV5-4 and TRBJ1-1; 10 bases align to TRBD1. The CDR3 length is 16 residues. V was clipped by 5 bases and J by 1 base; unmatched bases: 8. In germline, CDR1 is SGHNT, CDR2 YYREEE (reference sequence). CDR3 sequence reads: CASSFRDRGGNTEAFF. Written as DNA, the CDR3 is TGTGCCAGCAGTTTTCGGGACAGGGGTGGGAACACTGAAGCTTTCTTT.

The chain is built from TRBV4-3 and TRBJ1-3; 10 bases match TRBD1. The V gene end was trimmed by 3 bases and the J gene end by 4 bases; junction bases not matched to a gene: 6. CDR1 and CDR2 from the germline V gene are LGHNA and YSLEER. This CDR3 region has 16 residues. The CDR3 sequence: CASSHLDRGPGNTIYF. CDR3 in DNA: TGCGCCAGCAGCCACCTCGACAGGGGGCCAGGAAACACCATATATTTT.

Comments on this clone: Other nucleotide sequences in the sample specify the same CDR3. CDR3 protein: CASSSGTGEGEQYF. For the CDR3, the DNA is TGTGCCAGCAGCTCCGGGACAGGGGAGGGCGAGCAGTACTTC. This rearrangement joins TRBV5-4 to TRBJ2-7; TRBD1 matches 10 bases. Trimming removed 3 bases from V and 6 bases from J; junction bases left unmatched: 6. The CDR3 contains 14 residues. Germline V lookup: CDR1 SGHNT, CDR2 YYREEE (reference sequence). Drawing the rest from reference TRBV5-4 and TRBJ2-7, the complete variable domain is ETGVTQSPTHLIKTRGQQVTLRCSSQSGHNTVSWYQQALGQGPQFIFQYYREEENGRGNFPPRFSGLQFPNYSSELNVNALELDDSALYLCASSSGTGEGEQYFGPGTRLTVT.

The chain couples TRBV14 to TRBJ1-4, with D unclear. V lost 2 bases to trimming and J lost 8 bases, with 15 bases between them. There are 15 residues in the CDR3. Per germline, CDR1 SGHDN and CDR2 FVKESK. The CDR3 DNA sequence: TGTGCCAGCAGCCAAATGAGCGGGTCGCGGGAAAAACTGTTTTTT. This encodes CASSQMSGSREKLFF.